The 5 T cell receptor beta chains listed next were all sequenced from one sample in a study of T cells in Graves' hyperthyroidism and ophthalmopathy. The CDR3 regions of TCR beta were amplified from RNA transcripts. The HTBI primer set served for first-round RT-PCR of the TCR CDR3. MiXCR was run by TCRdb on the multiplex PCR reads, yielding one entry per CDR3 protein. Found here are approximately 620,000 distinct CDR3 sequences, approximately 15% of them singletons; the top ten hold 2.5% to 4%. The source material was blood. The receptors shown here come from a woman aged 40 to 50 with Graves' ophthalmopathy.

A few counts support this clonotype. The chain is built from TRBV6-1 and TRBJ1-2; D unclear. The CDR3 covers 14 residues. With 0 bases removed from V and 8 bases from J, the gap between germline ends came to 13 bases. CDR1 is MNHNS and CDR2 is SASEGT in the germline V gene. The CDR3 is CASSEAYESSGYTF. The CDR3 DNA is TGTGCCAGCAGTGAAGCGTATGAGTCCTCGGGCTACACCTTC.

This clonotype appeared many times. The chain carries TRBV2 and TRBJ1-5; 8 nucleotides agree with TRBD1. CDR3 size: 13 residues. Unmatched junction bases numbered 5, after V lost 6 bases and J lost 7 bases. Germline V gene sequence: CDR1 SNHLY, CDR2 FYNNEI. The CDR3: CASSGQGEQPQHF. CDR3 coding DNA: TGTGCCAGCAGCGGACAGGGTGAACAGCCCCAGCATTTT.

This clonotype was detected a few times. The V call is TRBV20-1, the J call TRBJ2-4; D not resolved. The germline CDR1 and CDR2 sequences are DFQATT and SNEGSKA (reference sequence). This CDR3 contains 13 residues. Trimming removed 2 bases from V and 7 bases from J, with 12 bases in between. As DNA, the CDR3 is TGCAGTGCTAGATCGTCCGGCACGAACATTCAGTACTTC. This gives the protein CSARSSGTNIQYF.

This clonotype has at least ten counts. This chain connects TRBV2 to TRBJ1-1; D remains unclear. Germline V gene sequence: CDR1 SNHLY, CDR2 FYNNEI. The CDR3 runs 16 residues. V was shortened by 6 bases and J by 1 base, with 18 bases between the two germline ends. The CDR3 nucleotides are TGTGCCAGCAGCCTTATCACTATGGGAAGGAACACTGAAGCTTTCTTT. It codes for CASSLITMGRNTEAFF.

The chain couples TRBV11-2 to TRBJ1-2, with D possibly matching TRBD1 (5 bases). The V gene's germline CDR1 is SGHAT and CDR2 FQNNGV. The CDR3 has 13 amino acids. CDR3 residues: CATRQSSNYGYTF. The DNA for the CDR3 is TGTGCGACTCGACAGTCCTCTAACTATGGCTACACCTTC.